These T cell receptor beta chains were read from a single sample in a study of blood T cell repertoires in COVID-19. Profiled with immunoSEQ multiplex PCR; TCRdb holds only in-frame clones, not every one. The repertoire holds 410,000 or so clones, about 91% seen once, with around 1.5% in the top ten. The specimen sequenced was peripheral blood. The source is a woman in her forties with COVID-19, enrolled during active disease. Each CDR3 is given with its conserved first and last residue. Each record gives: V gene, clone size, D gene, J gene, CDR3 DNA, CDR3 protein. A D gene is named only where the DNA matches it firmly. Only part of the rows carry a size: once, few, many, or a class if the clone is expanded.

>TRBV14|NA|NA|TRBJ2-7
TGTGCCAGCAGCAGAAGACAGGCGGTCGGCTACGAGCAGTACTTC
CASSRRQAVGYEQYF
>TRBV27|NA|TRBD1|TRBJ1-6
TGTGCCAGCAGTTTTTACCGCAACAGGGGTAATAATTCACCCCTCCACTTT
CASSFYRNRGNNSPLHF
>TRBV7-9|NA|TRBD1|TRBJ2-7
TGTGCCAGCAGCCCCGGACAGGGTAGGGCCCCTGACGAGCAGTACTTC
CASSPGQGRAPDEQYF
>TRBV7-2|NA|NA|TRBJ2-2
TGTGCCAGCAGCTTAGTGGCATCCCGGGGCACCGGGGAGCTGTTTTTT
CASSLVASRGTGELFF
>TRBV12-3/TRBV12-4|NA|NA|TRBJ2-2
TGTGCCAGCAGTTTCACCACTACCGGGGAGCTGTTTTTT
CASSFTTTGELFF
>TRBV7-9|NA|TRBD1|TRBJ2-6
TGTGCCAGCAGCTGGACAGGGGCCGGGGCCAACGTCCTGACTTTC
CASSWTGAGANVLTF
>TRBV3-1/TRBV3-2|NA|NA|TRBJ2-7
TGTGCCAGCAGCCAAGGCTTGGGGGGATCCTACGAGCAGTACTTC
CASSQGLGGSYEQYF
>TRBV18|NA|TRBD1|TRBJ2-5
TGTGCCAGCTCGCCCGGGCAGGGGGTGGAGACCCAGTACTTC
CASSPGQGVETQYF
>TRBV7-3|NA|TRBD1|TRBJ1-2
TGTGCCAGCAGCCTGGACAGGGGTAGAGTAGATGGCTACACCTTC
CASSLDRGRVDGYTF
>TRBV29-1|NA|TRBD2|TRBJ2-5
TGCAGCGTATACACTAGCGGGGAGACCCAGTACTTC
CSVYTSGETQYF
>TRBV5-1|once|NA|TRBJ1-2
TGCGCCAGCAGCTTGGGCGGGTTCCAGGATGGCTACACCTTC
CASSLGGFQDGYTF
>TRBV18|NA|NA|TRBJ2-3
TGTGCCAGCTCACCAACAGCAGGCACAGATACGCAGTATTTT
CASSPTAGTDTQYF
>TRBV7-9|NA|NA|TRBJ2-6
TGTGCCAGCAGCACCTATTATAAACAGGACTCTGGGGCCAACGTCCTGACTTTC
CASSTYYKQDSGANVLTF
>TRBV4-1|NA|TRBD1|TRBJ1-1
TGCGCCAGCAGCCAAGGCCCAGGACAGGTTCTTTTCATGAACACTGAAGCTTTCTTT
CASSQGPGQVLFMNTEAFF
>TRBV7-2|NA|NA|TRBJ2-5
TGTGCCAGCAGCCCCGCAGGCGAGACCCAGTACTTC
CASSPAGETQYF
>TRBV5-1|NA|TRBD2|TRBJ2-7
TGCGCCAGCAGCTTGGTCCTAGCGGCCACCTACGAGCAGTACTTC
CASSLVLAATYEQYF
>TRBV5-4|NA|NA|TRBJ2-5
TGTGCCAGCAACACTTCGCCAGGGGCTTTTCTGGAGGAGACCCAGTACTTC
CASNTSPGAFLEETQYF
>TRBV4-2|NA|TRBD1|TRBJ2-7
TGTGCCAGCAGCCAGGGACAGGGAACCTACGAGCAGTACTTC
CASSQGQGTYEQYF
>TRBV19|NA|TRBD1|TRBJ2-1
TGTGCCAGTAACTTGGGACAGAACTACAATGAGCAGTTCTTC
CASNLGQNYNEQFF
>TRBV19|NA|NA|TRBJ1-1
TGTGCCAGTAGTATGGTTCGGGGAATGAACACTGAAGCTTTCTTT
CASSMVRGMNTEAFF
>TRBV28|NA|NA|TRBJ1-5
TGTGCCACTTCGAATCAGCCCCAGCATTTT
CATSNQPQHF
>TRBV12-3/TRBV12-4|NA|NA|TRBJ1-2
TGTGCCAGCAGCCGCCCCGGGGGCTACACCTTC
CASSRPGGYTF
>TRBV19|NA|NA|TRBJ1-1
TGTGCCAGTAGTATCCTCCTAGGGCTCCCCGGAGGGGCTTTCTTT
CASSILLGLPGGAFF
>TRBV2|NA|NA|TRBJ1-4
TGTGCCAGCCGCCAGGAAGAAAAACTGTTTTTT
CASRQEEKLFF
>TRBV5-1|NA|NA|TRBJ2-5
TGCGCCAGCAGCTTGGTTATCGGGGGAGAGGAGACCCAGTACTTC
CASSLVIGGEETQYF
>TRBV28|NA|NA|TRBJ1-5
TGTGCCAGCAGCCTGGGGGGAGTTCGCAATCAGCCCCAGCATTTT
CASSLGGVRNQPQHF
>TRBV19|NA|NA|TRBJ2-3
TGTGCCAGTAGTATATCCCAGGGCCCAGATACGCAGTATTTT
CASSISQGPDTQYF
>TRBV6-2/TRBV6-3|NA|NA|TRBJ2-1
TGTGCCAGCAGTCCGAGTGGGGAGGCCTACAATGAGCAGTTCTTC
CASSPSGEAYNEQFF
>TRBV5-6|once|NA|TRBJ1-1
TGTGCCAGCAGCTTGTTATCGAGGACTGAAGCTTTCTTT
CASSLLSRTEAFF
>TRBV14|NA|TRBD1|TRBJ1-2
TGTGCCAGCAGCCAATTCGGGACAGCCCTCTATGGCTACACCTTC
CASSQFGTALYGYTF
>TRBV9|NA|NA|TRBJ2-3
TGTGCCAGCAGCCATGGGCCAGATACGCAGTATTTT
CASSHGPDTQYF
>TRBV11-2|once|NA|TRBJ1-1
TGTGCCAGCAGCTTAGTAGGGGGGGCCAGTACTGAAGCTTTCTTT
CASSLVGGASTEAFF
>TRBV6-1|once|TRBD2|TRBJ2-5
TGTGCCAGCAGTGGTGGAGGCGGGGGACGCCAAGAGACCCAGTACTTC
CASSGGGGGRQETQYF
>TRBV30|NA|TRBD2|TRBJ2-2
TGTGCCTGGAGCGGTAATCTAGCGGGAGCCGGGGAGCTGTTTTTT
CAWSGNLAGAGELFF
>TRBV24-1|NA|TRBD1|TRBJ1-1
TGTGCCACCAGTGGACAGGGAGGCACTGAAGCTTTCTTT
CATSGQGGTEAFF
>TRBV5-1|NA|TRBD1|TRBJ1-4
TGCGCCAGCAGCGGGAGGGCCAGGGGGCATGAAAAACTGTTTTTT
CASSGRARGHEKLFF
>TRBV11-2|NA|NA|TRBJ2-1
TGTGCCAGCAGCTTAGGTTCAGGGGAGTACAATGAGCAGTTCTTC
CASSLGSGEYNEQFF